Listed below are T cell receptor beta chains from one sample, sequenced in a study of radiotherapy plus CTLA-4 blockade in lung cancer. TCRdb keeps only in-frame clones here, not all; method: immunoSEQ multiplex PCR. The repertoire holds some 60,000 clones, with over 75% as singletons. The sample consisted of peripheral blood, taken from a patient treated with radiotherapy plus ipilimumab. The receptors come from a human donor with non-small cell lung cancer who had a complete response to radiotherapy plus ipilimumab. CDR3s include the opening cysteine and the closing phenylalanine or tryptophan. The D gene is left open where the match is weak. Size is omitted from some rows. Given values are once, few, many or a class for expanded clones.

clone_size j_call v_call d_call cdr3_aa cdr3_nt
NA TRBJ1-1 TRBV15 NA CATSRDSRNTEAFF TGTGCCACCAGCAGAGACTCCCGGAACACTGAAGCTTTCTTT
NA TRBJ2-1 TRBV7-9 TRBD2 CASSRLSSGGSNEQFF TGTGCCAGCAGCCGCCTATCTAGCGGGGGCTCCAATGAGCAGTTCTTC
NA TRBJ2-3 TRBV18 TRBD2 CASSPVPAGTSGGNTQYF TGTGCCAGCTCACCGGTCCCCGCCGGGACTAGCGGGGGTAATACGCAGTATTTT
NA TRBJ1-2 TRBV11-2 NA CASTQGRAYGYTF TGTGCCAGCACCCAGGGCAGGGCTTACGGCTACACCTTC
once TRBJ2-5 TRBV6-5 NA CASSYSQGLPGTQYF TGTGCCAGCAGTTACTCGCAGGGACTTCCTGGGACCCAGTACTTC
NA TRBJ2-6 TRBV6-1 TRBD1 CAGQGPTAGANVLTF TGTGCAGGACAGGGACCGACGGCTGGGGCCAACGTCCTGACTTTC
few TRBJ2-6 TRBV28 TRBD1 CAATGTGGSGANVLTF TGTGCCGCTACCGGGACAGGGGGCTCTGGGGCCAACGTCCTGACTTTC
NA TRBJ1-2 TRBV9 TRBD1 CASSVGRGQYYGYTF TGTGCCAGCAGCGTAGGCAGGGGGCAATACTATGGCTACACCTTC
NA TRBJ1-1 TRBV28 TRBD1 CASSLSTGGRKVNTEAFF TGTGCCAGCAGTTTATCTACAGGGGGCAGGAAAGTGAACACTGAAGCTTTCTTT
NA TRBJ2-7 TRBV7-2 NA CASSLAREVRSYEQYF TGTGCCAGCAGCTTAGCGCGAGAGGTGCGCTCCTACGAGCAGTACTTC
NA TRBJ2-3 TRBV5-1 NA CASSLVAGTDTQYF TGCGCCAGCAGCTTGGTGGCGGGGACAGATACGCAGTATTTT
NA TRBJ1-5 TRBV5-4 TRBD1 CASSLAGGDQPQHF TGTGCCAGCAGCTTGGCAGGGGGCGATCAGCCCCAGCATTTT
NA TRBJ1-2 TRBV30 NA CAWRGQSGGYGYTF TGTGCCTGGAGAGGACAGTCGGGCGGCTATGGCTACACCTTC
NA TRBJ2-5 TRBV9 NA CASSVAAGQKQETQYF TGTGCCAGCAGCGTAGCGGCGGGACAGAAACAAGAGACCCAGTACTTC
NA TRBJ2-2 TRBV4-1 TRBD2 CASSPLPTSGSYDTGELFF TGCGCCAGCAGCCCGCTTCCGACTAGCGGGAGTTATGACACCGGGGAGCTGTTTTTT
NA TRBJ2-3 TRBV5-1 TRBD2 CASSYPQREGSDTQYF TGCGCCAGCAGCTATCCCCAGCGGGAGGGTTCAGATACGCAGTATTTT
few TRBJ2-3 TRBV10-3 NA CAISEPPRGVHTQYF TGTGCCATCAGTGAGCCCCCCAGGGGCGTCCATACGCAGTATTTT
NA TRBJ1-5 TRBV7-6 NA CASSLDGGSGQPQHF TGTGCCAGCAGCTTAGACGGGGGGAGCGGGCAGCCCCAGCATTTT
few TRBJ2-1 TRBV7-9 NA CASTGTFEQFF TGTGCCAGCACCGGGACATTTGAGCAGTTCTTC
NA TRBJ2-7 TRBV18 TRBD1 CASSQGQGRVYEQYF TGTGCCAGCTCACAAGGACAGGGACGGGTCTACGAGCAGTACTTC
NA TRBJ2-3 TRBV5-8 NA CASSLGQAFGDTQYF TGTGCCAGCAGCTTGGGACAGGCCTTTGGCGATACGCAGTATTTT
NA TRBJ2-2 TRBV5-1 NA CASGPGVSTGELFF TGCGCCAGCGGTCCTGGAGTCTCAACCGGGGAGCTGTTTTTT
NA TRBJ2-1 TRBV10-1 NA CASSDLASSYNEQFF TGCGCCAGCAGTGACCTAGCGAGCTCCTACAATGAGCAGTTCTTC
NA TRBJ2-7 TRBV5-1 NA CASSLGALDGSYEQYF TGCGCCAGCAGCTTGGGGGCCCTCGACGGCTCCTACGAGCAGTACTTC